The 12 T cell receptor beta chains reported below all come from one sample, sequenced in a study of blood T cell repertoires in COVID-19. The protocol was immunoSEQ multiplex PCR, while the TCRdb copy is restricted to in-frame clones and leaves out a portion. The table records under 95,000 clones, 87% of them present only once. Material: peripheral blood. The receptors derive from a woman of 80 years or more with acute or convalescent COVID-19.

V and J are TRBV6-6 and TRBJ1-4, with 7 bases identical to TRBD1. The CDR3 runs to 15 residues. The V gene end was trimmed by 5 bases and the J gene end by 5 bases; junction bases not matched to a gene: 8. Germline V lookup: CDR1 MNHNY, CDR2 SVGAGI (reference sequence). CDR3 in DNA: TGTGCCAGCAGTACTGGACAGGACGGGAATGAAAAACTGTTTTTT. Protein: CASSTGQDGNEKLFF.

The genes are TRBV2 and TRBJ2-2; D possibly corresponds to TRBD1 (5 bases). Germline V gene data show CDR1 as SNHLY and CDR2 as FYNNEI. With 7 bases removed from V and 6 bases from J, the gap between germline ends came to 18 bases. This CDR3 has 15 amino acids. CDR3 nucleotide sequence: TGTGCCAGCACCCCGAAAACAGGTTCTGCCGGGGAGCTGTTTTTT. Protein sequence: CASTPKTGSAGELFF. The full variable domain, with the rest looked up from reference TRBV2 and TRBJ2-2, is EPEVTQTPSHQVTQMGQEVILRCVPISNHLYFYWYRQILGQKVEFLVSFYNNEISEKSEIFDDQFSVERPDGSNFTLKIRSTKLEDSAMYFCASTPKTGSAGELFFGEGSRLTVL.

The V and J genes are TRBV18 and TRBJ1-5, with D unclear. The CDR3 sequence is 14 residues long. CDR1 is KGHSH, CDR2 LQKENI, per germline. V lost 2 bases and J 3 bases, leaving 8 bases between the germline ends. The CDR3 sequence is CASSPGGYNQPQHF. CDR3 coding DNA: TGTGCCAGCTCACCAGGAGGGTACAATCAGCCCCAGCATTTT.

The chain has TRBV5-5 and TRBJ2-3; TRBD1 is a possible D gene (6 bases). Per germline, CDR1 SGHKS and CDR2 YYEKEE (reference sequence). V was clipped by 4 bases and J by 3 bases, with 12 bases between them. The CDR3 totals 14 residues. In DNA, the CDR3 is TGTGCCAGCAGCCAACAGGGTGGGACAGATACGCAGTATTTT. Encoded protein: CASSQQGGTDTQYF.

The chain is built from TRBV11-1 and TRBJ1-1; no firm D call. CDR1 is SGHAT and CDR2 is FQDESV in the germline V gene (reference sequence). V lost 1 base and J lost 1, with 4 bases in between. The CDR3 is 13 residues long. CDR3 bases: TGTGCCAGCAGCTTAGGGAGGAACACTGAAGCTTTCTTT. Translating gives CASSLGRNTEAFF.

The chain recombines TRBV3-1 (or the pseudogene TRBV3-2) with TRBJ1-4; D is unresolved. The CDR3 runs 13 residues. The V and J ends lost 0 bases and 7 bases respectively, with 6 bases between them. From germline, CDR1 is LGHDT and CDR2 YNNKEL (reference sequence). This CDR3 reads CASSQEFSEKLFF. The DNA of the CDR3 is TGTGCCAGCAGCCAAGAGTTTAGTGAAAAACTGTTTTTT.

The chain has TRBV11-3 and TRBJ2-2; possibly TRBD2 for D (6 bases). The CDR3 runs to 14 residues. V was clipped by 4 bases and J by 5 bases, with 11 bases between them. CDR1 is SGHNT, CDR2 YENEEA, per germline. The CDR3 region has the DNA TGTGCCAGCAGCTCAGCCCGGGGGACCGGGGAGCTGTTTTTT. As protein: CASSSARGTGELFF.

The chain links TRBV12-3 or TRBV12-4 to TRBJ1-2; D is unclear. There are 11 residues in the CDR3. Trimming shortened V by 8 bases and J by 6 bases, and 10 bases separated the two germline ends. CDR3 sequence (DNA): TGTGCCAGCTCTACCGTCCATGGCTACACCTTC. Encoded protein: CASSTVHGYTF.

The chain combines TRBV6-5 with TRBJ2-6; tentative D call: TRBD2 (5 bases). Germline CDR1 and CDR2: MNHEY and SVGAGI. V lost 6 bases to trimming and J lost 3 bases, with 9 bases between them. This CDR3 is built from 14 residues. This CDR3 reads CASRREFGANVLTF. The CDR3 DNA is TGTGCCAGCAGAAGGGAGTTTGGGGCCAACGTCCTGACTTTC.

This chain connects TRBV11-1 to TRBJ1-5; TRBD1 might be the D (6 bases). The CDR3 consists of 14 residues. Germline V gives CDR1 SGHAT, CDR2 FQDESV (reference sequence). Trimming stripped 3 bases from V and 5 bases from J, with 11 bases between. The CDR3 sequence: CASSFDRHDQPQHF. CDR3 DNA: TGTGCCAGCAGCTTTGACAGGCATGATCAGCCCCAGCATTTT.

CDR3 DNA: TGTGCCAGCAGAGACACCAGCACAGATACGCAGTATTTT. It encodes CASRDTSTDTQYF. V gene TRBV27 combines with J gene TRBJ2-3; no definite D call. Germline V lookup: CDR1 MNHEY, CDR2 SMNVEV (reference sequence). CDR3 size: 13 residues. V gave up 6 bases and J gave up 0 bases, with 7 bases separating them.

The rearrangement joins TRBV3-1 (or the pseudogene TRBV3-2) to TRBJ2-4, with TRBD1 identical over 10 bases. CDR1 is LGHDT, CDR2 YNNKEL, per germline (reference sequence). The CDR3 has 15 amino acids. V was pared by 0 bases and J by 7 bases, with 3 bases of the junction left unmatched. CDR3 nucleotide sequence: TGTGCCAGCAGCCAAGATTCGGGACAGGGGAACATTCAGTACTTC. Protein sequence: CASSQDSGQGNIQYF.